This TCR beta chain was captured by sequencing in a study of shared clonotypes between healthy human individuals. General study results and limits: A reduction in generation probabilities was seen for non-shared clonotypes relative to those shared by all four donors.

From germline, CDR1 is SEHNR and CDR2 FQNEAQ (reference sequence). The germline V and J ends were trimmed by 7 bases and 5 bases, with 11 bases remaining between them. CDR3 size: 12 residues. Details on this clone: Its target is unknown.

Data came from immunoSEQ multiplex PCR; TCRdb stores just in-frame clones and leaves some out. The data hold about 2.4 million clones, with approximately 94% observed a single time. The source material was naive CD4+ T cells sorted from blood. Regarding subset: CD45RA+ positively selected. The receptor's source is a man aged 18 to 29 in good health. The rearrangement uses TRBV7-9 and TRBJ1-2, with D possibly being TRBD1 (5 bases). The CDR3 spells CASNSGTYGYTF. CDR3 bases: TGTGCCAGCAATTCAGGGACTTATGGCTACACCTTC.